Each of the 4 T cell receptor beta chains below was sequenced from the same sample in a study of cytomegalovirus exposure and HLA in healthy donors. The PCR ran on 60 Vbeta and 13 Jbeta primers. The method was immunoSEQ multiplex PCR; TCRdb's version includes in-frame clones alone and lacks a portion of them. This sample's clone table lists 200,000 to 250,000 clones. The sample was PBMCs. All receptors come from a girl aged 2-10 years in good health and CMV-seropositive.

This chain connects TRBV28 to TRBJ2-3; the D is unclear. The V and J ends lost 4 bases and 0 bases respectively, with 5 bases between them. Germline V gives CDR1 MDHEN, CDR2 SYDVKM. This CDR3 is built from 13 residues. This CDR3 reads CASSSISTDTQYF. The CDR3 DNA sequence: TGTGCCAGCAGTTCAATCAGCACAGATACGCAGTATTTT.

This chain links TRBV18 with TRBJ1-2; D call uncertain. Germline-derived CDR1 and CDR2 are KGHSH and LQKENI. The CDR3 is 12 amino acids. Between the trimmed V and J ends, which lost 3 bases and 4 bases, there was a span of 6 bases. CDR3 in DNA: TGTGCCAGCTCACCCCGCGCCTATGGCTACACCTTC. It is translated as CASSPRAYGYTF.

This chain links TRBV5-5 with TRBJ2-5; D might be TRBD1 (6 bases). Gene TRBJ2-7 matches the end of the DNA better, so the J call may be wrong. Germline V lookup: CDR1 SGHKS, CDR2 YYEKEE (reference sequence). The CDR3 runs to 15 residues. CDR3 residues: CASSLGQPPVSEQYF. CDR3 nucleotide sequence: TGTGCCAGCAGCCTTGGACAGCCGCCCGTCTCCGAGCAGTACTTC.

The chain couples TRBV30 to TRBJ2-1, with a possible D match to TRBD1 (5 bases). Germline CDR1 GTSNPN, CDR2 SVGIG (reference sequence). The V end lost 2 bases, the J end lost 4 bases, and 9 bases lay between the germline ends. The CDR3 is made up of 13 amino acids. The CDR3, as DNA: TGTGCCTGGAGTCGACAGCCTTACAATGAGCAGTTCTTC. It yields the protein CAWSRQPYNEQFF.